A selection of T cell receptor beta chains follows, all from one sample in a study of blood T cell repertoires in COVID-19. This table comes from immunoSEQ multiplex PCR, and its TCRdb copy is limited to in-frame clones, with some not included. The sample has about 220,000 clones, approximately 80% seen once. The sequenced material came from peripheral blood. The origin of the receptors is a woman aged 70-85 years with acute or convalescent COVID-19. CDR3s include the opening cysteine and the closing phenylalanine or tryptophan.

v_call: TRBV5-1
j_call: TRBJ2-1
cdr3_aa: CASSSLAGADNEQFF

v_call: TRBV5-1
j_call: TRBJ2-5
cdr3_aa: CASSPGGGQETQYF

v_call: TRBV11-1
j_call: TRBJ1-4
cdr3_aa: CASSFGTGVEKLFF

v_call: TRBV19
j_call: TRBJ2-5
cdr3_aa: CASSTVQGAAETQYF

v_call: TRBV9
j_call: TRBJ1-2
cdr3_aa: CASSPQQGLGGYTF

v_call: TRBV19
j_call: TRBJ2-2
cdr3_aa: CASKGSEVSHTGELFF

v_call: TRBV6-5
j_call: TRBJ1-6
cdr3_aa: CASKTGVDSPLHF

v_call: TRBV12-3/TRBV12-4
j_call: TRBJ1-2
cdr3_aa: CTSISRGRYGYTF

v_call: TRBV5-1
j_call: TRBJ2-5
cdr3_aa: CASSRTGGNQETQYF

v_call: TRBV7-9
j_call: TRBJ2-7
cdr3_aa: CASSLHGGASDEQYF

v_call: TRBV7-2
j_call: TRBJ1-5
cdr3_aa: CASSLDSGGSKPQHF

v_call: TRBV18
j_call: TRBJ2-7
cdr3_aa: CASSPGTSGGLPTNEQYF

v_call: TRBV4-2
j_call: TRBJ2-3
cdr3_aa: CASSQEPFGREGDTQYF

v_call: TRBV12-3/TRBV12-4
j_call: TRBJ1-1
cdr3_aa: CASRTGANTEAFF

v_call: TRBV5-4
j_call: TRBJ2-1
cdr3_aa: CASSGGGLAGAFVYNEQFF

v_call: TRBV7-9
j_call: TRBJ2-3
cdr3_aa: CASSLREGFGTDTQYF

v_call: TRBV7-9
j_call: TRBJ2-5
cdr3_aa: CASSAGTGDETQYF

v_call: TRBV4-3
j_call: TRBJ2-2
cdr3_aa: CASSLMRVNTGELFF

v_call: TRBV6-5
j_call: TRBJ2-7
cdr3_aa: CASSYSGQTYEQYF

v_call: TRBV6-1
j_call: TRBJ2-7
cdr3_aa: CASSVLLAGDPYEQYF

v_call: TRBV10-3
j_call: TRBJ1-1
cdr3_aa: CAISERGQATEAFF

v_call: TRBV6-2/TRBV6-3
j_call: TRBJ1-1
cdr3_aa: CASSYPEEVQAFF

v_call: TRBV7-2
j_call: TRBJ2-2
cdr3_aa: CASSLFSLAGHTGELFF

v_call: TRBV4-1
j_call: TRBJ2-6
cdr3_aa: CASSLVSSGTSGANVLTF

v_call: TRBV28
j_call: TRBJ1-2
cdr3_aa: CASSSVNRVFGYTF

v_call: TRBV30
j_call: TRBJ1-2
cdr3_aa: CAWRRTGFGYGYTF

v_call: TRBV7-2
j_call: TRBJ1-3
cdr3_aa: CASSSSGTHSGNTIYF

v_call: TRBV6-5
j_call: TRBJ1-5
cdr3_aa: CASTYDRGSNQPQHF

v_call: TRBV13
j_call: TRBJ1-2
cdr3_aa: CASSLRDRFPYGYTF

v_call: TRBV10-3
j_call: TRBJ2-2
cdr3_aa: CAISESSGRVLFF

v_call: TRBV5-4
j_call: TRBJ2-1
cdr3_aa: CASSLGTGSYNEQFF

v_call: TRBV11-2
j_call: TRBJ2-5
cdr3_aa: CASSLGATGGETQYF

v_call: TRBV5-1
j_call: TRBJ1-1
cdr3_aa: CASSLAGDRVSWATEAFF

v_call: TRBV5-1
j_call: TRBJ1-3
cdr3_aa: CASSLAHSSGNTIYF

v_call: TRBV6-2/TRBV6-3
j_call: TRBJ1-2
cdr3_aa: CASSYPGATGGDGYTF

v_call: TRBV30
j_call: TRBJ1-1
cdr3_aa: CAWSRLDRGRTWNTEAFF

v_call: TRBV6-6
j_call: TRBJ1-2
cdr3_aa: CATKVRGESYGYTF

v_call: TRBV9
j_call: TRBJ2-5
cdr3_aa: CASSGQGVSGETQYF

v_call: TRBV3-1/TRBV3-2
j_call: TRBJ1-6
cdr3_aa: CASSQGTIGYSPLHF

v_call: TRBV6-5
j_call: TRBJ1-2
cdr3_aa: CASRLTPWNYGYTF

v_call: TRBV6-2/TRBV6-3
j_call: TRBJ2-7
cdr3_aa: CASSYQDRGSYEQYF

v_call: TRBV6-5
j_call: TRBJ1-3
cdr3_aa: CASSYREPISGNTIYF

v_call: TRBV25-1
j_call: TRBJ2-5
cdr3_aa: CASRQLPTDPQYF

v_call: TRBV2
j_call: TRBJ2-1
cdr3_aa: CASSEGAGEWNEQFF

v_call: TRBV19
j_call: TRBJ1-1
cdr3_aa: CASSGQIRGLQAFF

v_call: TRBV27
j_call: TRBJ2-3
cdr3_aa: CASSLNSGVTDTQYF